A selection of T cell receptor beta chains follows, all from one sample in a study of Ad26.COV2.S vaccination and SARS-CoV-2 variants. TCRdb's table, derived via immunoSEQ multiplex PCR, lists solely in-frame clones and lacks some. The table shows 350,000 to 400,000 clones, with roughly nine tenths occurring only once. The source was peripheral blood, collected in a trial of Ad26.COV2.S vaccine versus placebo. These receptors all come from a person aged 18-65 years who received the Ad26.COV2.S COVID-19 vaccine or a placebo. Each CDR3 is given with its conserved first and last residue. D genes are given only for firm matches. For some rows the clone size is stated as once, few or many, or as a class when expanded; others skip it.

j_gene,d_gene,abundance,v_gene,CDR3nt,CDR3aa
TRBJ2-5,TRBD2,-,TRBV5-5,TGTGCCAGCAGCTCGGGACTAGCGGGGGGTGAAGAGACCCAGTACTTC,CASSSGLAGGEETQYF
TRBJ2-2,TRBD2,-,TRBV7-9,TGTGCCAGCAGCTCTCCGGGACTAGCGTCACCCTCGAACACCGGGGAGCTGTTTTTT,CASSSPGLASPSNTGELFF
TRBJ1-2,-,-,TRBV12-3/TRBV12-4,TGTGCCAGCAGCCAAGGGGGGGGCTACACCTTC,CASSQGGGYTF
TRBJ2-5,TRBD1,-,TRBV5-1,TGCGCCAGCAGCTTGGGGTCAGGGGGTCTCGGAGAGACCCAGTACTTC,CASSLGSGGLGETQYF
TRBJ1-6,TRBD1,-,TRBV5-5,TGTGCCAGCAGCCCCCTAATTACAGGGGCCGGGGATTCACCCCTCCACTTT,CASSPLITGAGDSPLHF
TRBJ2-3,-,-,TRBV29-1,TGCAGCGTTGTGAGCCTTTCAGATACGCAGTATTTT,CSVVSLSDTQYF
TRBJ1-1,TRBD1,-,TRBV6-5,TGTGCCACACAGACAGGGCAAAATGAAGCTTTCTTT,CATQTGQNEAFF
TRBJ2-7,-,-,TRBV21-1,TGTGCCAGCAGCCCTCCGGGGCAGGAAATTTGCTACGAGCAGTACTTC,CASSPPGQEICYEQYF
TRBJ2-1,TRBD2,-,TRBV24-1,TGTGCCACCAGTGAGGGACTAGCGGGGGGGTTCAATGAGCAGTTCTTC,CATSEGLAGGFNEQFF
TRBJ2-1,TRBD1,-,TRBV19,TGTGCCAGTAGTATAGATCTGAACAGGGGGAGATACAATGAGCAGTTCTTC,CASSIDLNRGRYNEQFF
TRBJ2-5,-,-,TRBV7-6,TGTGCCAGCAGCTTAGGTTGGGGGGCTCAGGAGACCCAGTACTTC,CASSLGWGAQETQYF
TRBJ2-1,-,-,TRBV9,TGTGCCAGCAGCGTAGGGTTAGGTGAGCAGTTCTTC,CASSVGLGEQFF
TRBJ1-6,TRBD1,-,TRBV5-1,TGCGCCAGCAGCCAGGGACAGGAGAATTCACCCCTCCACTTT,CASSQGQENSPLHF
TRBJ1-1,-,-,TRBV27,TGTGCCAGCAGTTTAAGTCTGAACACTGAAGCTTTCTTT,CASSLSLNTEAFF
TRBJ2-3,-,-,TRBV6-6,TGTGCCAGCAGCCTAATCCTTCAGGGGAGGCCAGATACGCAGTATTTT,CASSLILQGRPDTQYF
TRBJ1-1,-,-,TRBV5-1,TGCGCCAGCAGCTTGGTGTGGGGAGCGAACACTGAAGCTTTCTTT,CASSLVWGANTEAFF
TRBJ1-5,-,-,TRBV3-1/TRBV3-2,TGTGCCAGCAGCCAAGGACAGCCGTATAGCAATCAGCCCCAGCATTTT,CASSQGQPYSNQPQHF
TRBJ1-2,TRBD1,-,TRBV18,TGTGCCAGCTCACCTCAGGGACAGCTCAACTATGGCTACACCTTC,CASSPQGQLNYGYTF
TRBJ2-4,TRBD2,-,TRBV20-1,TGCAGTGCTAGTAGCGGGGGAATAAAAAAAAACATTCAGTACTTC,CSASSGGIKKNIQYF
TRBJ2-2,-,-,TRBV2,TGTGCCAGCGCAGGATCCAGGGGGGACACCGGGGAGCTGTTTTTT,CASAGSRGDTGELFF
TRBJ2-7,-,-,TRBV5-4,TGTGCCAGCAGCTTGAGGGGCGACTCCGAGCAGTACTTC,CASSLRGDSEQYF
TRBJ2-7,-,-,TRBV6-4,TGTGCCAGCAGTGAGACCGGGGCCGGGGGCGAGCAGTACTTC,CASSETGAGGEQYF
TRBJ1-1,TRBD1,once,TRBV12-5,TGTGCTAGTGGACCACAGGGGGCATCCACGGAAGCTTTCTTT,CASGPQGASTEAFF
TRBJ1-1,-,once,TRBV24-1,TGTGCCACCAGTGCCGCCGGAGGGAGGAACACTGAAGCTTTCTTT,CATSAAGGRNTEAFF
TRBJ2-2,-,-,TRBV2,TGTGCCAGCAGCGGAAGGACAAGCAACACCGGGGAGCTGTTTTTT,CASSGRTSNTGELFF
TRBJ2-7,TRBD1,-,TRBV11-2,TGTGCCAGCAGCGAGGTCCGGACAGGCGTCTCCTACGAGCAGTACTTC,CASSEVRTGVSYEQYF
TRBJ1-2,TRBD1,-,TRBV5-1,TGCGCCAGCAGCTTTTGGGGACAGAATGGCTACACCTTC,CASSFWGQNGYTF
TRBJ2-2,-,once,TRBV5-1,TGCGCCAGCAGCTTGGAAGGGTTGCTCACCGGGGAGCTGTTTTTT,CASSLEGLLTGELFF
TRBJ2-3,-,-,TRBV6-5,TGTGCCAGCAAATCGTCGGCCACAGATACGCAGTATTTT,CASKSSATDTQYF
TRBJ2-5,-,-,TRBV4-1,TGCGCCAGCAGCCAAGTTCCAGGGCAAGCGGAGACCCAGTACTTC,CASSQVPGQAETQYF
TRBJ1-5,-,-,TRBV2,TGTGCCAGTAGACAAGATCTTAGCAATCAGCCCCAGCATTTT,CASRQDLSNQPQHF
TRBJ2-1,-,once,TRBV5-4,TGTGCCAGCAGCTTGGAACTAGCCTATGAGCAGTTCTTC,CASSLELAYEQFF
TRBJ1-3,-,once,TRBV12-5,TGTGCTAGTGGTCCAAGTTCAGACACCATATATTTT,CASGPSSDTIYF
TRBJ2-7,-,-,TRBV11-2,TGTGCCAGCAGCTGGCAAGGACCCTACGAGCAGTACTTC,CASSWQGPYEQYF
TRBJ2-3,-,-,TRBV19,TGTGCCACAAGCCCAGGGCTCAGCTTGTCCAGGGGTACGCAGTATTTT,CATSPGLSLSRGTQYF
TRBJ2-3,-,-,TRBV28,TGTGCCAGCAGTTTATCGCCAGGGATGGATACGCAGTATTTT,CASSLSPGMDTQYF
TRBJ1-1,-,many,TRBV10-3,TGTGCCATCAGCCAAAGGACCCCGAACACTGAAGCTTTCTTT,CAISQRTPNTEAFF
TRBJ1-4,-,-,TRBV10-2,TGCGCCAGCAGTGACTGGGGGGGTAGGACTAATGAAAAACTGTTTTTT,CASSDWGGRTNEKLFF
TRBJ1-3,TRBD1,-,TRBV5-4,TGTGCCAGCAGCCCCGGACAGGGTACTGGAAACACCATATATTTT,CASSPGQGTGNTIYF
TRBJ1-4,TRBD1,-,TRBV10-2,TGCGCCAGCAGTGAGGGACAGGGGAATGAAAAACTGTTTTTT,CASSEGQGNEKLFF
TRBJ2-3,TRBD1,-,TRBV11-3,TGTGCCAGCAGCCAGGGACAGAACACAGATACGCAGTATTTT,CASSQGQNTDTQYF
TRBJ2-3,TRBD2,-,TRBV29-1,TGCAGCGTAGCGGGACTAGCTGGGCAGTATTTT,CSVAGLAGQYF
TRBJ1-3,-,-,TRBV2,TGTGCCAGCCTCGGGAGCGGAAACACCATATATTTT,CASLGSGNTIYF